What follows are 20 T cell receptor beta chains derived from one specimen sequenced in a study of control samples from healthy donors and cancer patients. TCRdb keeps only in-frame clones here, not all; method: immunoSEQ multiplex PCR. The sample yields 74,000 or so clones, approximately 91% seen once. Input material: blood. Source of these receptors: a man over 45 in good health.

This clone has a single count. The chain employs TRBV2 and TRBJ1-5, with 7 nucleotides matching TRBD1. CDR1 is SNHLY and CDR2 is FYNNEI in the germline V gene. The junction had 6 bases not matched to a gene; V was cut back by 6 bases and J by 1 base. The CDR3 length is 15 residues. CDR3 in DNA: TGTGCCAGCAGGCGACAGGGATCGAGCAATCAGCCCCAGCATTTT. This codes for CASRRQGSSNQPQHF.

The chain links TRBV7-9 to TRBJ1-4; D is possibly TRBD1 (6 bases). V was pared by 5 bases and J by 7 bases, with 14 bases between. Germline CDR1 and CDR2: SEHNR and FQNEAQ (reference sequence). The CDR3 contains 14 residues. CDR3 sequence reads: CASSPGRGGEKLFF. In DNA form, the CDR3 reads TGTGCCAGCAGCCCCGGCAGGGGTGGTGAAAAACTGTTTTTT.

The chain has TRBV19 and TRBJ1-1; weak D call: TRBD1 (5 bases). V was shortened by 6 bases and J by 1 base, with 18 bases between the two germline ends. The CDR3 length is 16 residues. Germline V CDR1 and CDR2: LNHDA, SQIVND (reference sequence). The CDR3 DNA reads TGTGCCAGTAGACCACCCGTTGCGGGGACGAACACTGAAGCTTTCTTT. Its protein product is CASRPPVAGTNTEAFF.

This clone occurred once. This chain links TRBV7-3 with TRBJ2-2; D ambiguous. CDR1 is SGHTA and CDR2 is FQGTGA in the germline V gene. The CDR3 runs to 15 residues. V was trimmed by 5 bases and J by 0 bases, leaving 10 bases between them. The DNA of the CDR3 is TGTGCCAGCAGCGCCTATGCTTCGAACACCGGGGAGCTGTTTTTT. Amino acid sequence: CASSAYASNTGELFF. The full variable domain, completed using reference TRBV7-3 and TRBJ2-2, is GAGVSQTPSNKVTEKGKYVELRCDPISGHTALYWYRQSLGQGPEFLIYFQGTGAADDSGLPNDRFFAVRPEGSVSTLKIQRTERGDSAVYLCASSAYASNTGELFFGEGSRLTVL.

The chain has TRBV19 and TRBJ1-5, with unresolved D. This CDR3 is 15 amino acids long. V lost 1 base and J 3 bases, leaving 10 bases between the germline ends. Germline loops: CDR1 LNHDA, CDR2 SQIVND (reference sequence). The CDR3 region is CASSIVGLDNQPQHF. The CDR3 nucleotides read TGTGCCAGTAGTATAGTTGGACTAGACAATCAGCCCCAGCATTTT.

The rearrangement uses TRBV6-5 and TRBJ1-2; D is possibly TRBD1 (5 bases). Germline V gene lookup returns CDR1 MNHEY and CDR2 SVGAGI. The CDR3 extends over 14 amino acids. The V gene lost 6 bases and the J gene lost 7 bases, with 18 bases spanning the gap. CDR3 nucleotides: TGTGCCAGCAGCGTCCCCGGGGCCCTCTTTGGCTACACCTTC. It is translated as CASSVPGALFGYTF.

The chain links TRBV2 to TRBJ2-3; the D is unclear. The V gene lost 4 bases and the J gene lost 6 bases, with 17 bases spanning the gap. CDR3 size: 15 residues. In germline, CDR1 is SNHLY, CDR2 FYNNEI. CDR3 in amino acids: CASSVWPTGFDTQYF. DNA for the CDR3: TGTGCCAGCAGTGTGTGGCCAACGGGTTTTGATACGCAGTATTTT.

This clone was seen just once. The chain recombines TRBV11-2 with TRBJ1-6; D may be TRBD1 (5 bases). Germline V CDR1 and CDR2: SGHAT, FQNNGV. Trimming pared 5 bases from V and 7 bases from J, leaving 15 bases between. The CDR3 contains 15 residues. CDR3: CASSLLGGVNSPLHF. The CDR3 nucleotides are TGTGCCAGCAGCCTCCTTGGAGGGGTGAATTCACCCCTCCACTTT.

The chain couples TRBV3-1 (or the pseudogene TRBV3-2) to TRBJ2-3; 14 bases agree with TRBD2. The CDR3 runs to 16 residues. Germline CDR1 and CDR2: LGHDT and YNNKEL (reference sequence). V gave up 4 bases and J gave up 5 bases; unmatched junction bases: 5. CDR3: CASSPFGTSGGDTQYF. Written as DNA, the CDR3 is TGTGCCAGCAGCCCCTTCGGGACTAGCGGGGGAGATACGCAGTATTTT.

The J gene is TRBJ2-7, the V gene TRBV2, with 9 positions matching TRBD1. This CDR3 has 11 residues. Per the germline V gene, CDR1 is SNHLY and CDR2 is FYNNEI. With 3 bases clipped from V and 11 bases from J, the junction kept 2 bases outside the gene matches. For the CDR3, the DNA is TGTGCCAGCAGTGACGACAGGGGGGAGTACTTC. This encodes CASSDDRGEYF.

This rearrangement joins TRBV19 to TRBJ1-4, with D unclear. The CDR3 contains 12 residues. Germline CDR1 and CDR2: LNHDA and SQIVND (reference sequence). V dropped 8 bases and J dropped 7 bases, with 11 bases sitting between them. CDR3 residues: CASLGRREKLFF. The CDR3 DNA reads TGTGCCAGTCTTGGCAGGCGTGAAAAACTGTTTTTT.

This clone was counted between two and nine times. The V call is TRBV12-3 or TRBV12-4, the J call TRBJ1-1, with D maybe TRBD1 (5 bases). The V end was cut by 4 bases, the J end by 1 base, with 7 bases between. This CDR3 is 13 amino acids long. This chain's CDR3 is CASSSDRNTEAFF. The CDR3 DNA reads TGTGCCAGCAGTTCCGACAGGAACACTGAAGCTTTCTTT.

The chain combines TRBV5-1 with TRBJ2-1; no definite D call. Trimming pared 0 bases from V and 1 base from J, leaving 5 bases between. This CDR3 has 14 residues. CDR1 is SGHRS and CDR2 is YFSETQ in the germline V gene. The DNA of the CDR3 is TGCGCCAGCAGCTTGGGCAGTTCCTACAATGAGCAGTTCTTC. It codes for CASSLGSSYNEQFF.

The chain links TRBV5-5 to TRBJ2-3, with TRBD2 matching 7 bases. V lost 3 bases to trimming and J lost 0 bases; unmatched junction nucleotides: 4. Germline V CDR1 and CDR2: SGHKS, YYEKEE (reference sequence). The CDR3 is made up of 15 amino acids. CDR3 coding DNA: TGTGCCAGCAGCTATCGCGGGAGTAGCACAGATACGCAGTATTTT. Its translation is CASSYRGSSTDTQYF.

V gene TRBV5-1 combines with J gene TRBJ2-5; no firm D call. Germline V lookup: CDR1 SGHRS, CDR2 YFSETQ. The CDR3 runs 13 residues. Trimming left V 4 bases short and J 2 bases short, with 9 bases between. The CDR3 nucleotides read TGCGCCAGCAGCCTCCATGAACAAGAGACCCAGTACTTC. Residues: CASSLHEQETQYF.

CDR3 sequence: CAIRGVSGYTF. The CDR3 nucleotides are TGTGCCATTAGAGGGGTCAGCGGCTACACCTTC. V gene TRBV12-3 or TRBV12-4 combines with J gene TRBJ1-2, with TRBD1 as a possible D gene (5 bases). V was pared by 10 bases and J by 8 bases, with 14 bases between. The CDR3 consists of 11 residues.

This rearrangement joins TRBV19 to TRBJ1-3; D remains ambiguous. V was pared by 7 bases and J by 0 bases, with 10 bases between. Germline V gene data show CDR1 as LNHDA and CDR2 as SQIVND (reference sequence). This CDR3 spans 14 amino acids. The DNA of the CDR3 is TGTGCCAGTACCTTCGGGAGCTCTGGAAACACCATATATTTT. It is translated as CASTFGSSGNTIYF.

The chain's CDR3 is CASSFFTAGLAGELFF. The CDR3 DNA follows: TGTGCCAGCAGCTTTTTTACAGCGGGGCTTGCCGGGGAGCTGTTTTTT. The rearrangement joins TRBV7-9 to TRBJ2-2, with 7 bases matching TRBD2. The germline gives CDR1 SEHNR, CDR2 FQNEAQ (reference sequence). Trimming took 3 bases from V and 6 from J; bases not matched to a gene: 10. This CDR3 region has 16 residues. Variable domain in full (rest from reference TRBV7-9 and TRBJ2-2): DTGVSQNPRHKITKRGQNVTFRCDPISEHNRLYWYRQTLGQGPEFLTYFQNEAQLEKSRLLSDRFSAERPKGSFSTLEIQRTEQGDSAMYLCASSFFTAGLAGELFFGEGSRLTVL.

The chain links TRBV11-2 to TRBJ1-1; D is unclear. CDR1 is SGHAT, CDR2 FQNNGV, per germline. The CDR3 sequence is 13 residues long. V was trimmed by 2 bases and J by 14 bases, leaving 18 bases between them. The CDR3 DNA sequence: TGTGCCAGCAGCTTAATGGAGGACCTTAAGAGGTTCTTT. Its protein is CASSLMEDLKRFF.

This clone came up once. The chain has TRBV10-2 and TRBJ1-5; no clear D. From germline, CDR1 is WSHSY and CDR2 SAAADI. Trimming pared 3 bases from V and 7 bases from J, leaving 10 bases between. This CDR3 spans 13 amino acids. The CDR3 coding sequence is TGCGCCAGCAGTGATGACCGGGCCCAGCCCCAGCATTTT. This gives the protein CASSDDRAQPQHF.